This TCR beta chain was found in a study of PD-1 blockade in classical Hodgkin lymphoma. Overall study results and limits: Newly diagnosed patients reportedly trailed healthy donors in baseline TCR diversity.

Only a few counts were recorded for this clone. What it binds is unknown. Other DNA sequences in this sample translate to the same CDR3. Autologous stem cell transplantation was followed by relapse in every patient, and brentuximab vedotin exposure varied. TCRdb's copy holds only in-frame clones and misses some; the assay was immunoSEQ multiplex PCR. The table includes tens of thousands of clones, around 82% detected once. Germline loops: CDR1 SGHRS, CDR2 YFSETQ. Trimming pared 0 bases from V and 4 bases from J, leaving 11 bases between. This CDR3 spans 15 amino acids. The chain employs TRBV5-1 and TRBJ1-3; D is ambiguous. The sequencing here drew on peripheral blood mononuclear cells (PBMCs), taken before the second cycle of nivolumab. This clonotype was obtained from a human donor with classical Hodgkin lymphoma. The CDR3 loop reads CASSLEGAPGNTIYF. The DNA for the CDR3 is TGCGCCAGCAGCTTGGAAGGCGCCCCAGGAAACACCATATATTTT.